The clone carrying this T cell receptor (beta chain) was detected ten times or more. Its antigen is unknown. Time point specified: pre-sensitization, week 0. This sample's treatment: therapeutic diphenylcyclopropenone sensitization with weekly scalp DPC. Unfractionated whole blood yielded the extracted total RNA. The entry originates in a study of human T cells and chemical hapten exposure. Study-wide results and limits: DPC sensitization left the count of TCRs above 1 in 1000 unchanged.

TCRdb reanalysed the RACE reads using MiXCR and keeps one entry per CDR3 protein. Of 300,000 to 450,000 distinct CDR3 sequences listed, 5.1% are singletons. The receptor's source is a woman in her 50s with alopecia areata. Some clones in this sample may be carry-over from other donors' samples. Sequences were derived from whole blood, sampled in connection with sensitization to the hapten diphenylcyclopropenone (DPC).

The CDR3 sequence: CASRPWSSGHNNSPLHF. CDR3 DNA: TGTGCCAGCAGACCCTGGTCTTCGGGACACAATAATTCACCCCTCCACTTT. The chain joins TRBV7-9 to TRBJ1-6; D might be TRBD1 (6 bases). Germline lookup yields CDR1 SEHNR and CDR2 FQNEAQ (reference sequence). The ends were cut back, 6 bases at V and 5 bases at J, with 20 bases in the middle. This CDR3 comprises 17 residues.